This T cell receptor beta chain was captured by sequencing in a study of blood T cell repertoires in COVID-19. Residents of about two dozen US areas, aged roughly 18 to 95 years, made up the participants. The study assigned cohorts using participant-reported clinical history. Germline V gives CDR1 LNHDA, CDR2 SQIVND (reference sequence). The CDR3 is made up of 13 amino acids. V shed 6 bases and J shed 7 bases, with 15 bases lying between them. In the original processing: Nucleated cell number was recorded as an estimate derived from reference gene primer amplification. Some clones are missing from TCRdb's copy, which holds only in-frame ones; the method was immunoSEQ multiplex PCR. The DNA gave D and trimming, while V, J and clone size come from that table. The sample holds 250,000 to 350,000 clones, 80% to 90% seen once.

Material for sequencing was PBMCs or T cells enriched from blood (not recorded which). The clonotype originates from a woman aged 25-40 years who had recovered from COVID-19. V is TRBV19 and J is TRBJ1-1, with D possibly matching TRBD1 (6 bases). The CDR3 spells CASRSGQPNEAFF. The CDR3 nucleotides read TGTGCCAGTAGAAGCGGACAGCCCAATGAAGCTTTCTTT.